This T cell receptor (beta chain) was sequenced in a study of beta chain features in type 1 diabetes. The germline CDR1 and CDR2 sequences are LGHNA and YSLEER. CDR3 length: 15 residues. The ends were cut back, 4 bases at V and 4 bases at J, with 14 bases in the middle. Reverse transcription of all isolated RNA meant that expressed TCRB transcripts were sequenced. Assay used: immunoSEQ multiplex PCR; TCRdb lists only in-frame clones, some missing. Of around 290,000 clones in the sample, around 7.8% were seen once. As to this clone: Its antigen is still unknown.

Whole-study findings and limits: Compared to healthy donors, patients appeared to have naive, central memory and Treg TCRB repertoires that were more alike. PCR might show a preference for shorter templates, equally across patients and controls. Fewer insertions but more deletions were seen at VDJ junctions in type 1 diabetes patients.

Sequencing was performed on central memory CD4+ T cells from blood. The sequence was obtained from a woman between 18 and 30 years old in good health. The rearrangement links TRBV4-3 to TRBJ1-5, with D maybe TRBD1 (6 bases). CDR3 in DNA: TGCGCCAGCAGCCCTGTAAGACAGGAAAATCAGCCCCAGCATTTT. This codes for CASSPVRQENQPQHF.